One sample yielded the 18 T cell receptor beta chains listed below, sequenced in a study of blood T cell repertoires in COVID-19 (dated by TCRdb to 2018 to 2020). The method behind the library was the immunoSEQ multiplex PCR assay. TCRdb retrieved this table from immuneACCESS and kept in-frame rearrangements only. Not all clones are present; in checked studies, unresolved V genes account for under half, and no reason is known for the remainder. The table for this sample lists some 140,000 clones; about 90% of them were counted only once. The ten largest account for less than 0.6% of the sample. Specimen: peripheral blood. Receptors were obtained from a man in his fifties or sixties with acute or convalescent COVID-19.

The V and J genes are TRBV4-1 and TRBJ2-1, with TRBD2 matching over 10 bases. The ends lost 4 bases at V and 10 bases at J; junction bases unmatched: 10. CDR1 is MGHRA and CDR2 is YSYEKL in the germline V gene. The CDR3 covers 15 residues. Written as DNA, the CDR3 is TGCGCCAGCAGCCCGACCGGGACTAGCGCAAGGGAGCAGTTCTTC. This translates into CASSPTGTSAREQFF.

This chain connects TRBV6-2 or TRBV6-3 to TRBJ2-3; 8 bases fit TRBD1. Unmatched junction bases numbered 4, after V lost 5 bases and J lost 0 bases. The V gene's germline CDR1 is MNHEY and CDR2 SVGEGT. This CDR3 comprises 15 residues. The CDR3 region has the DNA TGTGCCAGCAGTCAGAGGGACAGGAGCACAGATACGCAGTATTTT. This encodes CASSQRDRSTDTQYF.

This clone showed up just once. This chain connects TRBV11-2 to TRBJ2-2; no firm D call. Germline V CDR1 and CDR2: SGHAT, FQNNGV. The CDR3 has 14 residues. Trimming left V 3 bases short and J 1 base short, with 6 bases between. The CDR3 region is CASSFGRNTGELFF. CDR3 nucleotides: TGTGCCAGCAGCTTTGGCAGGAACACCGGGGAGCTGTTTTTT.

The V gene is TRBV10-3, the J gene TRBJ2-1; 7 nucleotides match TRBD2. Germline values: CDR1 ENHRY, CDR2 SYGVKD. V shed 3 bases, J shed 0 bases, and the junction held 2 bases outside the gene matches. This CDR3 spans 15 amino acids. The CDR3 DNA is TGTGCCATCAGTGAACTAGCGACCTCCTACAATGAGCAGTTCTTC. Its protein product is CAISELATSYNEQFF.

V and J are TRBV9 and TRBJ2-7, with D possibly matching TRBD1 (6 bases). V was shortened by 4 bases and J by 4 bases, with 21 bases between the two germline ends. Per germline, CDR1 SGDLS and CDR2 YYNGEE. The CDR3 covers 16 residues. CDR3 region: CASSPGGPLGYYEQYV. CDR3 bases: TGTGCCAGCAGCCCTGGGGGCCCTCTTGGCTATTACGAGCAGTACGTC.

The chain is built from TRBV6-6 and TRBJ1-5, with D maybe TRBD1 (6 bases). The CDR3 loop spans 16 amino acids. Trimming took off 2 bases at V and 1 base at J, with 12 bases between the two ends. The germline gives CDR1 MNHNY, CDR2 SVGAGI (reference sequence). The CDR3 is CASSYLGGVSNQPQHF. The CDR3 region has the DNA TGTGCCAGCAGTTACCTAGGGGGGGTGAGCAATCAGCCCCAGCATTTT.

The V gene is TRBV10-3, the J gene TRBJ1-1; D gene uncertain. V was pared by 3 bases and J by 0 bases, with 8 bases between. Germline CDR1 is ENHRY and CDR2 is SYGVKD. This CDR3 contains 14 residues. The CDR3 sequence: CAISEYTLNTEAFF. In DNA form, the CDR3 reads TGTGCCATCAGTGAATACACCTTGAACACTGAAGCTTTCTTT.

The V call is TRBV6-5, the J call TRBJ2-1; D possibly corresponds to TRBD1 (5 bases). Germline CDR1 MNHEY, CDR2 SVGAGI. This CDR3 contains 11 residues. Trimming left V 8 bases short and J 7 bases short, with 9 bases between. The DNA for the CDR3 is TGTGCCAGCCCGAAGGGGAATGAGCAGTTCTTC. This gives the protein CASPKGNEQFF.

The CDR3 coding sequence is TGCAGCGTTGAAGCGGGGGGGGCGATTCAGAGTACGCAGTATTTT. Its translation is CSVEAGGAIQSTQYF. This chain connects TRBV29-1 to TRBJ2-3; 8 positions agree with TRBD2. J lost 8 bases, V lost 1 base, and 11 bases had no gene match. Germline V gene lookup returns CDR1 SQVTM and CDR2 ANQGSEA. The CDR3 is 15 residues long.

CDR3 residues: CAISAQGDMGYTF. For the CDR3, the DNA is TGTGCCATCAGTGCACAGGGGGATATGGGCTACACCTTC. The rearrangement links TRBV10-3 to TRBJ1-2, with 8 bases identical to TRBD1. V was pared by 4 bases and J by 8 bases, with 6 bases of the junction left unmatched. The CDR3 covers 13 residues. Germline loops: CDR1 ENHRY, CDR2 SYGVKD.

V is TRBV7-2 and J is TRBJ2-7, with a possible D match to TRBD2 (5 bases). V was shortened by 5 bases and J by 4 bases, with 18 bases between the two germline ends. The CDR3 sequence is 15 residues long. Germline assignment: CDR1 SGHTA and CDR2 FQGNSA. CDR3 coding DNA: TGTGCCAGCAGCCTTGCTTGGAGCGGTACATACGAGCAGTACTTC. Translating gives CASSLAWSGTYEQYF.

The V call is TRBV27, the J call TRBJ1-2; D gene ambiguous. CDR1 is MNHEY, CDR2 SMNVEV, per germline (reference sequence). This CDR3 contains 15 residues. V was trimmed by 5 bases and J by 0 bases, leaving 13 bases between them. The DNA of the CDR3 is TGTGCCAGCAGTAAGACAACGCCAGCTAACTATGGCTACACCTTC. Translation gives CASSKTTPANYGYTF.

The chain has TRBV5-4 and TRBJ2-3, with D unclear. Germline loops: CDR1 SGHNT, CDR2 YYREEE (reference sequence). This CDR3 region has 15 residues. V gave up 0 bases and J gave up 3 bases, with 11 bases separating them. The CDR3 region is CASSLAWAKTDTQYF. DNA for the CDR3: TGTGCCAGCAGCTTGGCCTGGGCTAAAACAGATACGCAGTATTTT.

The chain is built from TRBV5-1 and TRBJ2-3; 8 bases are shared with TRBD2. Germline V gene lookup returns CDR1 SGHRS and CDR2 YFSETQ. CDR3 length: 17 amino acids. The J segment lost 1 base and the V segment lost 4 bases, leaving 11 bases of the junction unmatched. As DNA, the CDR3 is TGCGCCAGCAGCCTGGCGCCAGGAGCGGGGGGCACAGATACGCAGTATTTT. Protein sequence: CASSLAPGAGGTDTQYF.

The J gene is TRBJ2-1, the V gene TRBV7-9; 11 bases align to TRBD2. J gave up 4 bases and V 4 bases, and 3 bases lay outside the gene matches. The germline gives CDR1 SEHNR, CDR2 FQNEAQ (reference sequence). CDR3 size: 15 residues. DNA of the CDR3: TGTGCCAGCAGCTGGACTAGCGGGTCTTACAATGAGCAGTTCTTC. Translating gives CASSWTSGSYNEQFF.

This chain connects TRBV18 to TRBJ1-1, with 10 bases lining up with TRBD1. The V segment lost 2 bases and the J segment 1 base; nucleotides outside the gene matches: 4. This CDR3 has 16 residues. The germline gives CDR1 KGHSH, CDR2 LQKENI. Here the CDR3 DNA reads TGTGCCAGCTCACCATTTCGACAGGGGGCGAACACTGAAGCTTTCTTT. Protein: CASSPFRQGANTEAFF.

CDR3: CATLGREIYNEQFF. CDR3 nucleotide sequence: TGTGCCACCCTCGGGCGGGAGATCTACAATGAGCAGTTCTTC. This chain joins TRBV6-5 and TRBJ2-1, with 7 bases aligning to TRBD2. The CDR3 is 14 residues long. The V gene's germline CDR1 is MNHEY and CDR2 SVGAGI. The J segment lost 3 bases and the V segment lost 10 bases, leaving 9 bases of the junction unmatched.

The rearrangement links TRBV5-4 to TRBJ2-2; 7 bases line up with TRBD1. Germline-derived CDR1 and CDR2 are SGHNT and YYREEE (reference sequence). This CDR3 has 16 residues. V shed 4 bases, J shed 1 base, and the junction held 7 bases outside the gene matches. The CDR3 DNA reads as TGTGCCAGCAGCCCCGGCCGGGACAGGAACACCGGGGAGCTGTTTTTT. Its protein is CASSPGRDRNTGELFF.